Below are 23 T cell receptor beta chains sequenced from a single sample in a study of T cell responses to AZD1222 COVID-19 vaccine. Assay used: immunoSEQ multiplex PCR; TCRdb lists only in-frame clones, some missing. Among 200,000 or so clones listed, roughly 92% were seen once. Sequenced material: peripheral blood, taken 28 days after the second AZD1222 dose. The source of these receptors is an adult who received the AZD1222 COVID-19 vaccine.

This rearrangement joins TRBV12-3 or TRBV12-4 to TRBJ1-3; D is undetermined. There are 13 residues in the CDR3. The V and J ends lost 3 bases and 0 bases respectively, with 3 bases between them. CDR3 region: CASSFYSGNTIYF. Here the CDR3 DNA reads TGTGCCAGCAGTTTTTACTCTGGAAACACCATATATTTT.

The chain combines TRBV5-4 with TRBJ2-1, with TRBD2 matching over 12 bases. Trimming took 7 bases from V and 9 from J; bases not matched to a gene: 14. The CDR3 is 16 residues long. In germline, CDR1 is SGHNT, CDR2 YYREEE (reference sequence). CDR3 coding DNA: TGTGCCAGCGAGGCTAGCGGGGGGGTTGTGCCTTCTGAGCAGTTCTTC. This gives the protein CASEASGGVVPSEQFF.

J is TRBJ2-3 and V is TRBV2; weak D call: TRBD2 (5 bases). The CDR3 totals 12 residues. Germline assignment: CDR1 SNHLY and CDR2 FYNNEI. Between the trimmed V and J ends, which lost 6 bases and 4 bases, there was a span of 8 bases. The CDR3 DNA reads as TGTGCCAGCAGAGCCGGGGCAGATACGCAGTATTTT. Amino acid sequence: CASRAGADTQYF.

The rearrangement links TRBV19 to TRBJ1-5, with D possibly being TRBD1 (6 bases). The CDR3 contains 15 residues. Germline V CDR1 and CDR2: LNHDA, SQIVND (reference sequence). Trimming left V 6 bases short and J 1 base short, with 13 bases between. The CDR3 loop reads CASRRGGRSNQPQHF. DNA of the CDR3: TGTGCCAGTAGGAGGGGGGGGCGAAGCAATCAGCCCCAGCATTTT. The full variable domain, rest sourced from reference TRBV19 and TRBJ1-5, is DGGITQSPKYLFRKEGQNVTLSCEQNLNHDAMYWYRQDPGQGLRLIYYSQIVNDFQKGDIAEGYSVSREKKESFPLTVTSAQKNPTAFYLCASRRGGRSNQPQHFGDGTRLSIL.

The chain recombines TRBV5-8 with TRBJ1-2; D uncertain. V lost 7 bases and J lost 4, with 5 bases in between. The CDR3 is made up of 10 amino acids. From germline, CDR1 is SGHTS and CDR2 YDEGEE. CDR3: CASGGYGYTF. The CDR3 DNA reads TGTGCCAGCGGCGGCTATGGCTACACCTTC.

A few counts support this clone. V and J are TRBV19 and TRBJ1-6; D is perhaps TRBD1 (6 bases). The CDR3 has 15 amino acids. CDR1 is LNHDA and CDR2 is SQIVND in the germline V gene (reference sequence). V was pared by 5 bases and J by 5 bases, with 13 bases between. CDR3: CASSDQGKDNSPLHF. CDR3 in DNA: TGTGCCAGTAGTGATCAGGGGAAGGATAATTCACCCCTCCACTTT.

This sequence joins TRBV27 and TRBJ2-7; D is unresolved. This CDR3 spans 15 amino acids. Trimming pared 8 bases from V and 3 bases from J, leaving 20 bases between. Germline V gene lookup returns CDR1 MNHEY and CDR2 SMNVEV (reference sequence). The CDR3 sequence is CASQPGKNGDYEQYF. The CDR3 DNA is TGTGCCAGCCAACCTGGGAAAAATGGAGACTACGAGCAGTACTTC.

The rearrangement links TRBV28 to TRBJ1-3; no definite D call. CDR1 and CDR2 from the germline V gene are MDHEN and SYDVKM. This CDR3 region has 14 residues. Trimming took off 2 bases at V and 4 bases at J, with 9 bases between the two ends. CDR3 sequence: CASSLLGRGNTIYF. DNA for the CDR3: TGTGCCAGCAGTTTACTAGGGAGAGGAAACACCATATATTTT.

This rearrangement joins TRBV5-1 to TRBJ2-3, with 10 nucleotides matching TRBD2. Per germline, CDR1 SGHRS and CDR2 YFSETQ. The CDR3 length is 17 residues. Trimming took 0 bases from V and 2 from J; bases not matched to a gene: 6. CDR3 region: CASSLAVSGGPTDTQYF. The CDR3 DNA is TGCGCCAGCAGCTTGGCCGTTAGCGGGGGGCCCACAGATACGCAGTATTTT.

This chain joins TRBV27 and TRBJ1-2, with 10 nucleotides matching TRBD1. Trimming at V came to 5 bases and at J to 4 bases, leaving 7 bases not matched to a gene. This CDR3 contains 15 residues. The germline V gene has CDR1 MNHEY and CDR2 SMNVEV (reference sequence). The CDR3 region is CASSRGTGDGYGYTF. The CDR3 bases are TGTGCCAGCAGTCGAGGGACAGGGGACGGCTATGGCTACACCTTC.

The gene calls are TRBV9 and TRBJ1-1; tentative D call: TRBD1 (6 bases). CDR1 is SGDLS and CDR2 is YYNGEE in the germline V gene. This CDR3 spans 15 amino acids. The V gene lost 0 bases and the J gene lost 2 bases, with 11 bases spanning the gap. The CDR3 DNA follows: TGTGCCAGCAGCGTAGAGGGACACGGAAACACTGAAGCTTTCTTT. As protein: CASSVEGHGNTEAFF.

The rearrangement uses TRBV5-1 and TRBJ1-1, with a possible D match to TRBD1 (6 bases). The germline V and J ends were trimmed by 4 bases and 2 bases, with 12 bases remaining between them. Germline V CDR1 and CDR2: SGHRS, YFSETQ. This CDR3 region has 14 residues. The CDR3 protein is CASSNRAANTEAFF. The CDR3 DNA sequence: TGCGCCAGCAGCAACAGGGCAGCAAACACTGAAGCTTTCTTT. Full variable domain (remainder filled in from reference TRBV5-1 and TRBJ1-1): KAGVTQTPRYLIKTRGQQVTLSCSPISGHRSVSWYQQTPGQGLQFLFEYFSETQRNKGNFPGRFSGRQFSNSRSEMNVSTLELGDSALYLCASSNRAANTEAFFGQGTRLTVV.

The chain recombines TRBV7-8 with TRBJ2-7; no reliable D call. Looked up from germline, CDR1 is SGHVS and CDR2 is FQNEAQ. Deletions cut 1 base from V and 6 bases from J, with 10 bases between. This CDR3 has 13 amino acids. CDR3 DNA: TGTGCCAGCAGCTTAGATTTCCGAGCCGAGCAGTACTTC. Translated: CASSLDFRAEQYF.

The chain employs TRBV19 and TRBJ2-3; 8 bases align to TRBD1. Germline CDR1 reads LNHDA; CDR2 reads SQIVND (reference sequence). Trimming cost V 6 bases and J 1 base; bases outside gene matches: 0. CDR3 size: 13 residues. The CDR3 region has the DNA TGTGCCAGTAGGGACAGGGGCACAGATACGCAGTATTTT. Translation gives CASRDRGTDTQYF.

This clone was seen a handful of times. The J gene is TRBJ1-6, the V gene TRBV27; D is uncertain. This CDR3 spans 17 amino acids. The V and J ends lost 0 bases and 7 bases respectively, with 16 bases between them. Germline V gene sequence: CDR1 MNHEY, CDR2 SMNVEV (reference sequence). The CDR3 DNA is TGTGCCAGCAGTTTATCGATTCCGTACATATCCAATTCACCCCTCCACTTT. This encodes CASSLSIPYISNSPLHF.

This clone has only one observation. V is TRBV9 and J is TRBJ1-2; D unclear. The germline gives CDR1 SGDLS, CDR2 YYNGEE. This CDR3 region has 15 residues. The V end lost 1 base, the J end lost 6 bases, and 16 bases lay between the germline ends. CDR3 amino acids: CASSVRPGGPDGYTF. CDR3 DNA: TGTGCCAGCAGCGTACGGCCGGGAGGTCCCGATGGCTACACCTTC.

The chain uses TRBV7-6 and TRBJ1-2; 7 bases agree with TRBD1. Germline assignment: CDR1 SGHVS and CDR2 FNYEAQ. The CDR3 loop spans 13 amino acids. The V and J ends lost 5 bases and 6 bases, in that order; junction bases with no gene match: 6. In DNA, the CDR3 is TGTGCCAGCAGCGCTGTGACAGGGCATGGCTACACCTTC. Amino acid sequence: CASSAVTGHGYTF.

The chain carries TRBV9 and TRBJ2-5; D is possibly TRBD2 (6 bases). This CDR3 is 17 amino acids long. V lost 1 base to trimming and J lost 2 bases, with 18 bases between them. The germline gives CDR1 SGDLS, CDR2 YYNGEE. CDR3 DNA sequence: TGTGCCAGCAGCGTATCCGTCGGGGGTTTGATTCAAGAGACCCAGTACTTC. It encodes CASSVSVGGLIQETQYF.

This chain connects TRBV15 to TRBJ1-5; D might be TRBD1 (5 bases). This CDR3 region has 15 residues. With 0 bases removed from V and 4 bases from J, the gap between germline ends came to 10 bases. The V gene's germline CDR1 is LNHNV and CDR2 YYDKDF (reference sequence). The CDR3 reads CATSRDRAGNQPQHF. Here the CDR3 DNA reads TGTGCCACCAGCAGAGATCGCGCAGGGAATCAGCCCCAGCATTTT. The whole variable domain, filled in from reference TRBV15 and TRBJ1-5, reads DAMVIQNPRYQVTQFGKPVTLSCSQTLNHNVMYWYQQKSSQAPKLLFHYYDKDFNNEADTPDNFQSRRPNTSFCFLDIRSPGLGDTAMYLCATSRDRAGNQPQHFGDGTRLSIL.

The V gene is TRBV4-2, the J gene TRBJ1-1; 7 bases are a match to TRBD1. Losses at the gene ends were 3 bases for V and 1 base for J; bases not matched to a gene: 11. The length of the CDR3 is 17 residues. Looked up from germline, CDR1 is LGHNA and CDR2 is YNFKEQ. The CDR3 region is CASSQLLQGRTNTEAFF. The CDR3 coding sequence is TGTGCCAGCAGCCAGCTCCTACAGGGGCGGACGAACACTGAAGCTTTCTTT.

The chain employs TRBV2 and TRBJ1-2; D may be TRBD1 (6 bases). Trimming took 9 bases from V and 6 from J, leaving 23 bases between them. Germline CDR1 SNHLY, CDR2 FYNNEI. The CDR3 is 15 residues long. The CDR3 protein is CASPRQVRLEDGYTF. The CDR3 DNA sequence: TGTGCCAGTCCCCGACAGGTTCGATTGGAGGATGGCTACACCTTC.

CDR3 protein: CASSLGPAEETQYF. The DNA for the CDR3 is TGCGCCAGCAGCTTGGGACCTGCCGAAGAGACCCAGTACTTC. The chain carries TRBV5-1 and TRBJ2-5, with no clear D. This CDR3 comprises 14 residues. Germline values: CDR1 SGHRS, CDR2 YFSETQ. Trimming removed 0 bases from V and 3 bases from J, with 9 bases in between.

This clone was observed once. The rearrangement uses TRBV7-3 and TRBJ2-3; no firm D call. CDR1 and CDR2 from the germline V gene are SGHTA and FQGTGA. This CDR3 spans 13 amino acids. Trimming cost V 4 bases and J 0 bases, with 5 bases left between them. The CDR3, as DNA: TGTGCCAGCAGCTCTTACAGCACAGATACGCAGTATTTT. Residues: CASSSYSTDTQYF.